Listed below are T cell receptor beta chains from one sample, sequenced in a study of control samples from healthy donors and cancer patients. Using immunoSEQ multiplex PCR, the repertoire was profiled, and TCRdb retains in-frame clones only, with some absent. This sample has about 120,000 clones, with 80% to 90% found just once. Sample: PBMCs. Source of these receptors: a woman aged 45-60 years with colorectal cancer. Both conserved end residues are part of each CDR3. The D gene is left open where the match is weak. The listing skips clone size in some rows; elsewhere it reads once, few, many or a size class.

DNA | CDR3 | J | D | size | V
TGCGCCAGCAGCACCTCCCGACAGGGTGACCCCCGGAATCAGCCCCAGCATTTT | CASSTSRQGDPRNQPQHF | TRBJ1-5 | TRBD1 | NA | TRBV10-1
TGTGCCAGCAGTGAGGATGCGCCCCTCTCCTACGAGCAGTACTTC | CASSEDAPLSYEQYF | TRBJ2-7 | NA | NA | TRBV2
TGTGCCAGCAGCTTATATGGGACGGAGAACACTGAAGCTTTCTTT | CASSLYGTENTEAFF | TRBJ1-1 | NA | NA | TRBV7-2
TGTGCCAGCAGTTATGAATTGGTGAGGGGGCTTATCCAAGAGACCCAGTACTTC | CASSYELVRGLIQETQYF | TRBJ2-5 | TRBD1 | NA | TRBV6-2/TRBV6-3
TGTGTAACGAGAGCCGATCGTCGCTCTGGCTACACCTTC | CVTRADRRSGYTF | TRBJ1-2 | NA | NA | TRBV27
TGTGCCAGTAGACAGGGGGATGGCTACACCTTC | CASRQGDGYTF | TRBJ1-2 | TRBD1 | NA | TRBV19
TGCAGCGCCGGACTAGCTCAAGAGACCCAGTACTTC | CSAGLAQETQYF | TRBJ2-5 | TRBD2 | once | TRBV29-1
TGCAGCGTAAAAACCGACGGCCCGGGGGGCGAAAAACTGTTTTTT | CSVKTDGPGGEKLFF | TRBJ1-4 | NA | NA | TRBV29-1
TGTGCCACCAGTGATACGAGGACAGGGACGGTAGAGACCCAGTACTTC | CATSDTRTGTVETQYF | TRBJ2-5 | TRBD1 | NA | TRBV24-1
TGTGCCAGCAGTTTCAATCTTTATGGCTACACCTTC | CASSFNLYGYTF | TRBJ1-2 | NA | few | TRBV12-3/TRBV12-4
TGTGCCAGCAGACACCGGGACGGGTCTGTAGAGACCCAGTACTTC | CASRHRDGSVETQYF | TRBJ2-5 | NA | NA | TRBV7-9
TGTGCCAGCAACGGGGGGCTGGGTAATTCACCCCTCCACTTT | CASNGGLGNSPLHF | TRBJ1-6 | NA | NA | TRBV5-8
TGTGCCAGCAGTCGGGACAGGGAGGAGGAAGCTTTCTTT | CASSRDREEEAFF | TRBJ1-1 | TRBD1 | NA | TRBV27
TGTGCCAGCAGCACGACAGGGTTCAATGAGCAGTTCTTC | CASSTTGFNEQFF | TRBJ2-1 | TRBD1 | NA | TRBV12-3/TRBV12-4
TGTGCCAGCAGTCGCAGGGGAGGCGGGGAAGAGACCCAGTACTTC | CASSRRGGGEETQYF | TRBJ2-5 | NA | NA | TRBV28
TGTGCCAGCAGTGACACCGTTGGGATAGGCGCAGATACGCAGTATTTT | CASSDTVGIGADTQYF | TRBJ2-3 | NA | once | TRBV6-4
TGTGCCAGCAGTGAATTCACGACAAGGAACACTGAAGCTTTCTTT | CASSEFTTRNTEAFF | TRBJ1-1 | NA | NA | TRBV2
TGTGCCAGCAGTTACCGGCCGGGACAGGGACTTGCATGGTACACTGAAGCTTTCTTT | CASSYRPGQGLAWYTEAFF | TRBJ1-1 | TRBD1 | NA | TRBV28
TGTGCCAGCAGGACAGGGTTCAATCAGCCCCAGCATTTT | CASRTGFNQPQHF | TRBJ1-5 | TRBD1 | NA | TRBV6-5
TGCGCCAGCAGCTTGGGCGGGACGTCCGAGCAGTACTTC | CASSLGGTSEQYF | TRBJ2-7 | NA | NA | TRBV5-1
TGTGCCAGCACCCGTATGGGGGGGGCGGGTTACAATGAGCAGTTCTTC | CASTRMGGAGYNEQFF | TRBJ2-1 | NA | NA | TRBV7-9
TGTGCTAGTGGTTTAACCCAGGCGCGCCAAGAGACCCAGTACTTC | CASGLTQARQETQYF | TRBJ2-5 | NA | NA | TRBV12-5
TGTGCCAGTAGTGCCCGTTGGGCAGATGGGGCCAACGTCCTGACTTTC | CASSARWADGANVLTF | TRBJ2-6 | NA | NA | TRBV19
TGTGCCAGCAGCTTGGGACTAGCGTCCACCGGGGAGCTGTTTTTT | CASSLGLASTGELFF | TRBJ2-2 | TRBD2 | NA | TRBV5-4